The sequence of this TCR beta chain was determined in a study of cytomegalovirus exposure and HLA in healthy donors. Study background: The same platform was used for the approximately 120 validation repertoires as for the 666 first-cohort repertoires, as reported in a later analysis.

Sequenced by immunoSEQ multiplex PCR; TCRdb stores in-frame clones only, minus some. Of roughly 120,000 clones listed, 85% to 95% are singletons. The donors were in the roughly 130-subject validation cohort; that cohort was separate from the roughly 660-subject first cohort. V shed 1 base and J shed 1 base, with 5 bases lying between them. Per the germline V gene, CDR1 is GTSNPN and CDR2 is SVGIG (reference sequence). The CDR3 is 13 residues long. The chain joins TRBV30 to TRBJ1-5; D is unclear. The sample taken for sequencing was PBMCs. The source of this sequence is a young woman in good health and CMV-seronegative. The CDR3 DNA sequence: TGTGCCTGGAGTGGCGGGAGCAATCAGCCCCAGCATTTT. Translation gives CAWSGGSNQPQHF.